What follows is one T cell receptor (beta chain) and its context. Its target is unknown. TCRdb itself ran the reads through MiXCR, one entry per CDR3 protein. The repertoire has around 430,000 distinct CDR3 sequences, under 55% of them found once; the top ten carry 43%. This sample is drawn from a study of T cell repertoires in cytomegalovirus infection. Study as a whole: Well-studied HLA-B-restricted CMV epitopes were used in the study alongside recently identified HLA-C-restricted ones. Evidence of both CMV infection and a matching HLA type came from public TCR beta signatures. Whole-study findings and limits: CMV carriers having the relevant HLA were flagged by cumulative public TCR beta family frequency. CMV-specific TCR beta clonotypes restricted by HLA-C were the ones dominating the ex vivo response.

The TCR sequence derives from a human donor in good health (CMV status not recorded). Some clones in this sample may be carry-over from other donors' samples. Sequenced material: cultured PBMCs, taken from culture after CMV antigen stimulation.

The CDR3 DNA is TGTGCCAGCATCCTAACGGTTTCTAGCGGGAGTGTGCCCCCGTTCTTC. Translating gives CASILTVSSGSVPPFF. The V call is TRBV2, the J call TRBJ2-1; TRBD2 matches at 10 bases. V lost 7 bases, J lost 15 bases, and 21 bases stayed unmatched. The CDR3 runs 16 residues. CDR1 and CDR2 (germline): SNHLY, FYNNEI.